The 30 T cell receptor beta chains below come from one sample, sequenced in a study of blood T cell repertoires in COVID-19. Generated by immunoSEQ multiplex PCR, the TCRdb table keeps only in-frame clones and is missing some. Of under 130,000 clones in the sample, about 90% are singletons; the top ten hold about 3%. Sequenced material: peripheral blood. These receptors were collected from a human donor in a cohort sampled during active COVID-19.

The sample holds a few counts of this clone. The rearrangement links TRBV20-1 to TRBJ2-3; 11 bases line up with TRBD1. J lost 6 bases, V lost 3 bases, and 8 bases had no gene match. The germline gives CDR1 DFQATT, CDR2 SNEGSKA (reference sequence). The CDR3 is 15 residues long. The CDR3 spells CSASIPGQGGDTQYF. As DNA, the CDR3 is TGCAGTGCTAGTATCCCGGGACAGGGGGGTGATACGCAGTATTTT.

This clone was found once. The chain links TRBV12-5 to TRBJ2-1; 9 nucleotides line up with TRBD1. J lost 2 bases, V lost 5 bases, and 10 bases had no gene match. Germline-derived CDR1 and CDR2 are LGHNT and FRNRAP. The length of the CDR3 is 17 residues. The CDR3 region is CASGTGQGSDAYNEQFF. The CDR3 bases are TGTGCTAGTGGTACCGGACAGGGGTCGGACGCCTACAATGAGCAGTTCTTC.

The CDR3 here is CASSESARGSYNEQFF. CDR3 bases: TGCGCCAGCAGTGAGTCGGCTAGGGGCTCCTACAATGAGCAGTTCTTC. V and J are TRBV10-1 and TRBJ2-1; TRBD1 is a possible D gene (5 bases). The CDR3 is made up of 16 amino acids. Trimming removed 0 bases at V and 0 bases at J, with 9 bases between. The germline V gene encodes CDR1 WNHNN and CDR2 SYGVQD (reference sequence).

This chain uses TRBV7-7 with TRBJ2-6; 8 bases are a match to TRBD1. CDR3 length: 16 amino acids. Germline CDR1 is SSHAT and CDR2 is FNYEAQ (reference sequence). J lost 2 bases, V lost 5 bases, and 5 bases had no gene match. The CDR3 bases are TGTGCCAGCAGCCCAGGGGGCGACGCTGGGGCCAACGTCCTGACTTTC. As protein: CASSPGGDAGANVLTF.

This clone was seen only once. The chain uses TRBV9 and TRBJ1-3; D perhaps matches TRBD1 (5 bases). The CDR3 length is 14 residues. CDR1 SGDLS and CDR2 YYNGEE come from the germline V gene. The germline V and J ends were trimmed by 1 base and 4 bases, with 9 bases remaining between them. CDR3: CASSVLQEGNTIYF. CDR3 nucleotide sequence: TGTGCCAGCAGCGTATTACAGGAAGGAAACACCATATATTTT.

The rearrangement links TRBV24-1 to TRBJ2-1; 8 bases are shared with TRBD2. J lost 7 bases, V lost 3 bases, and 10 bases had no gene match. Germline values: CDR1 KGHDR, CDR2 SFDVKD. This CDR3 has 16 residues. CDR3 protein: CATSDPQREFRNEQFF. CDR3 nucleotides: TGTGCCACCAGTGATCCTCAGCGGGAGTTTAGGAATGAGCAGTTCTTC.

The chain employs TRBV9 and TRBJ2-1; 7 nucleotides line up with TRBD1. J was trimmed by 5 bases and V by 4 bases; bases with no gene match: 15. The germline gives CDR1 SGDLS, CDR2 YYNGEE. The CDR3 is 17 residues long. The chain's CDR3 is CASSLLLVTGVDNEQFF. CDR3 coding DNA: TGTGCCAGCAGCCTACTATTGGTTACAGGGGTGGACAATGAGCAGTTCTTC.

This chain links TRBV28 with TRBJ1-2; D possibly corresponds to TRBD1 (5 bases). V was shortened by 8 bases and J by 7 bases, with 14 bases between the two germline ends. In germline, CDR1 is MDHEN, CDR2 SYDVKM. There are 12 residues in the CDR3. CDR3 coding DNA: TGTGCCAGCTCCTCCTGGAGGGGTGGCTACACCTTC. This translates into CASSSWRGGYTF.

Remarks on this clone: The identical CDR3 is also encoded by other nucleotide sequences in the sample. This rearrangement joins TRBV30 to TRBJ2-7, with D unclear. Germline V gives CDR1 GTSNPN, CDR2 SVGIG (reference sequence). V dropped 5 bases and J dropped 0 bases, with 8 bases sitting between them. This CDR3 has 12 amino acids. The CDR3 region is CAWGRSSYEQYF. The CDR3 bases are TGTGCCTGGGGTAGGAGCTCCTACGAGCAGTACTTC.

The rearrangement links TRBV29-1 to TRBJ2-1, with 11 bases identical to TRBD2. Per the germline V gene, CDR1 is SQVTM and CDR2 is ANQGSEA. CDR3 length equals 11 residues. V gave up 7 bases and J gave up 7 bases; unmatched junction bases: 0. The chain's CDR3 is CSGTSGNEQFF. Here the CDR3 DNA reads TGCAGCGGGACTAGCGGGAATGAGCAGTTCTTC.

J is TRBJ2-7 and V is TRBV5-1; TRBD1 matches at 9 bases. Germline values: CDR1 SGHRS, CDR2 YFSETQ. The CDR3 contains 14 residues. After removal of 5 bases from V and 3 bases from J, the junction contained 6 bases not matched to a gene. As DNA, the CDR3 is TGCGCCAGCAGATCAGGACAGGGGCTCTACGAGCAGTACTTC. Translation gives CASRSGQGLYEQYF.

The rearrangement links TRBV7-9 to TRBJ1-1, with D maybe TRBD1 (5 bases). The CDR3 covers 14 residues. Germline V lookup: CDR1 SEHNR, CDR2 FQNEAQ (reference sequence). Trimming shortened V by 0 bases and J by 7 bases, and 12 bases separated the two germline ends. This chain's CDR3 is CASSLARQGLEAFF. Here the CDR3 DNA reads TGTGCCAGCAGCTTAGCGCGGCAGGGACTTGAAGCTTTCTTT.

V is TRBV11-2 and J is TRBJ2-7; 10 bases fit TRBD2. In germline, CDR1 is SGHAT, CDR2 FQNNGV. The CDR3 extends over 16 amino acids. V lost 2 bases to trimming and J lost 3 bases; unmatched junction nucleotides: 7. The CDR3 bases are TGTGCCAGCAGCTTAAGGACTAGCGGAAAAGGCTACGAGCAGTACTTC. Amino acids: CASSLRTSGKGYEQYF.

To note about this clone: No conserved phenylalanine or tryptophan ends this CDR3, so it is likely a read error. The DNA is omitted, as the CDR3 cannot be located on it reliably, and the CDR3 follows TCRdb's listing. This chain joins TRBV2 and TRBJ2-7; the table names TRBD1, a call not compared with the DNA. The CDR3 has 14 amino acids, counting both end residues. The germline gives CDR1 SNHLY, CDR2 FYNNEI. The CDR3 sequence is CASSEPSGQGSSSL.

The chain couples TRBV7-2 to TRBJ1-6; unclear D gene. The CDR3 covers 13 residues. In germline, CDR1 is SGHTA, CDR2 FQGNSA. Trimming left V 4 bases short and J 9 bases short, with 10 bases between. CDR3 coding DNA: TGTGCCAGCAGCTACTCTTCACGTTCACCCCTCCACTTT. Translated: CASSYSSRSPLHF.

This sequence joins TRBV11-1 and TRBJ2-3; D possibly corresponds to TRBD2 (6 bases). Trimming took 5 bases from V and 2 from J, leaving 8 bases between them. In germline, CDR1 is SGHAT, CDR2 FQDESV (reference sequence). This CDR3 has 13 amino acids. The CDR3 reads CASSPGVTDTQYF. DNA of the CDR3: TGTGCCAGCAGCCCGGGAGTCACAGATACGCAGTATTTT.

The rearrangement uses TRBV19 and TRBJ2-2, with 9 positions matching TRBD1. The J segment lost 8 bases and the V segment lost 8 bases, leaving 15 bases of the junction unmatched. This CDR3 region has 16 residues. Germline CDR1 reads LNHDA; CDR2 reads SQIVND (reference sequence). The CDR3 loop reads CASWPRTGVTEGELFF. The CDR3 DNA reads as TGTGCCAGTTGGCCCAGGACAGGGGTTACAGAAGGGGAGCTGTTTTTT.

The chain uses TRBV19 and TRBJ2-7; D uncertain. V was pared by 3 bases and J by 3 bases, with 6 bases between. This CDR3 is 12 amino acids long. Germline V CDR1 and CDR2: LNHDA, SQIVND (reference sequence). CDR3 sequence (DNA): TGTGCCAGTAGTATGCCAGGCTACGAGCAGTACTTC. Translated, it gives CASSMPGYEQYF.

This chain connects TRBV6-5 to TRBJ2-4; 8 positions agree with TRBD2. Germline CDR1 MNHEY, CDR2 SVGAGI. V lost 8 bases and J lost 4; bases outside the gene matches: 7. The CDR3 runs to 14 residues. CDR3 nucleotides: TGTGCCAGCGAACCGGGAGGGGGAAAAAACATTCAGTACTTC. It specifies CASEPGGGKNIQYF.

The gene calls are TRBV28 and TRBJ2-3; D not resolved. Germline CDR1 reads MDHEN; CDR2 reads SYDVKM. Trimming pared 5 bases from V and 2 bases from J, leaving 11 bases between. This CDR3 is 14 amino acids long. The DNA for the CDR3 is TGTGCCAGCAGTCTTACAAGAACCACAGATACGCAGTATTTT. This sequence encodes CASSLTRTTDTQYF.

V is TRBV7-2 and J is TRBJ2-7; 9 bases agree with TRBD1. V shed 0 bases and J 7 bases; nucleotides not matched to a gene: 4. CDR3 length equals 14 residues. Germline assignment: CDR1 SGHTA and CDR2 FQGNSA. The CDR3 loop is CASSLAGQGLEQYF. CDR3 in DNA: TGTGCCAGCAGCTTAGCGGGACAGGGTTTGGAGCAGTACTTC.

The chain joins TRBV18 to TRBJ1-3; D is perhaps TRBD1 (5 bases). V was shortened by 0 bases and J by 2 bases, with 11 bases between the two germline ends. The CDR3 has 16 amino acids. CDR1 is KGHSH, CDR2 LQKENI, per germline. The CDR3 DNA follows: TGTGCCAGCTCACCACCGGAAGGAGGGGCTGGAAACACCATATATTTT. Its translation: CASSPPEGGAGNTIYF.

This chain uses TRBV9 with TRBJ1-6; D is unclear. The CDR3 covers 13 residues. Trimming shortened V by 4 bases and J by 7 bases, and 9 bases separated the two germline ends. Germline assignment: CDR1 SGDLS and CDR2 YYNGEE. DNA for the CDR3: TGTGCCAGCAGCCCTTACACAAATTCACCCCTCCACTTT. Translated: CASSPYTNSPLHF.

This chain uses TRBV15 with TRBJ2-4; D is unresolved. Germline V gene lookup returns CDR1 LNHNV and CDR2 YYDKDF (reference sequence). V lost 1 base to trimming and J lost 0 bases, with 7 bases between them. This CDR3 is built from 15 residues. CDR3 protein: CATSRAVIAKNIQYF. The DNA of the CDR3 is TGTGCCACCAGCAGAGCCGTAATAGCCAAAAACATTCAGTACTTC.

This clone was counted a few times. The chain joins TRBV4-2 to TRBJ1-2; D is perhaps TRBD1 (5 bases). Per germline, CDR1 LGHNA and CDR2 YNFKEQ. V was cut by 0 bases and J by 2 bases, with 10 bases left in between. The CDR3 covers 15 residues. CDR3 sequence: CASSQDWTTNYGYTF. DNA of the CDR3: TGTGCCAGCAGCCAAGATTGGACAACGAACTATGGCTACACCTTC.

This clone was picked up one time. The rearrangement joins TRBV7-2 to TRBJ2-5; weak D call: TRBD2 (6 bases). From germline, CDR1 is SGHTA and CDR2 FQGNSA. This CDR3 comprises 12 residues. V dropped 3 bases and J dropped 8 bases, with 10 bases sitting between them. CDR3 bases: TGTGCCAGCAGCTTGGGGGGAGGAACCCAGTACTTC. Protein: CASSLGGGTQYF.

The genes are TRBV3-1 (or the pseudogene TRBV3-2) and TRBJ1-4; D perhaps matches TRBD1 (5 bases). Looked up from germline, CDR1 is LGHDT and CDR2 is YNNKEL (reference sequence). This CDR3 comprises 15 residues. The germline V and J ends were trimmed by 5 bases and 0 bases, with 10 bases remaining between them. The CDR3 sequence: CASSYGRATNEKLFF. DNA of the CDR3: TGTGCCAGCAGCTACGGCAGGGCAACTAATGAAAAACTGTTTTTT.

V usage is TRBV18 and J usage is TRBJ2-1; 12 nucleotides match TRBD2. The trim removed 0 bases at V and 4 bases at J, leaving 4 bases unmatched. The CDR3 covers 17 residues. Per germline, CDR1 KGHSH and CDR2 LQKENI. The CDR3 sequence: CASSPPALAGGYNEQFF. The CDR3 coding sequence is TGTGCCAGCTCACCACCGGCTCTAGCGGGGGGGTACAATGAGCAGTTCTTC.

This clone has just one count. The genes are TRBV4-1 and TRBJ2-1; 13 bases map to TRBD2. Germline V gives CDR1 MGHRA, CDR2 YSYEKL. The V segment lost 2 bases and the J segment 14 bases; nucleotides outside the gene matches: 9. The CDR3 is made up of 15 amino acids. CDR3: CASSQSGTSGILEFF. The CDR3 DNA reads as TGCGCCAGCAGCCAATCCGGGACTAGCGGGATATTGGAGTTCTTC.

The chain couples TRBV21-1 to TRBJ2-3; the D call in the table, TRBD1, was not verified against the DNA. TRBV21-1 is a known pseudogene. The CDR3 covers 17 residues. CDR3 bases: TGTGCCAGCAGCAAATGGCCAAGGACAGTTGGCACAGATACGCAGTATTTT. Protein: CASSKWPRTVGTDTQYF.